This passage covers 26 T cell receptor beta chains from one sample sequenced in a study of T cells in Graves' hyperthyroidism and ophthalmopathy. The investigators amplified TCR beta CDR3 regions from RNA transcripts. The HTBI set primed first-round TCR CDR3 RT-PCR. Using its own MiXCR run on the multiplex PCR reads, TCRdb lists one record per CDR3 protein. The repertoire holds 300,000 to 350,000 distinct CDR3 sequences, with 18% as singletons. The sequenced sample consisted of blood. Every receptor here comes from a woman between 45 and 60 years old with Graves' hyperthyroidism.

There are many counts of this clonotype. This chain uses TRBV3-1 with TRBJ1-3; D might be TRBD1 (5 bases). The germline gives CDR1 LGHDT, CDR2 YNNKEL (reference sequence). Trimming stripped 0 bases from V and 9 bases from J, with 9 bases between. The CDR3 covers 13 residues. The CDR3 reads CASSQEVGGTIYF. CDR3 in DNA: TGTGCCAGCAGCCAAGAGGTCGGGGGCACCATATATTTT.

This clonotype was counted many times. Here the CDR3 DNA reads TGCGCCAGCAGTTCCGGGACAGAGGGCACTGAAGCTTTCTTT. This sequence encodes CASSSGTEGTEAFF. This chain links TRBV5-1 with TRBJ1-1, with 7 nucleotides matching TRBD1. Unmatched junction bases numbered 8, after V lost 5 bases and J lost 4 bases. In germline, CDR1 is SGHRS, CDR2 YFSETQ. This CDR3 comprises 14 residues.

This clonotype was seen repeatedly, ten times or more. CDR3 DNA: TGTGCCAGCAGCTTAAGCTTTGGCAATGAGCAGTTCTTC. It yields the protein CASSLSFGNEQFF. The chain joins TRBV7-9 to TRBJ2-1; D is ambiguous. V lost 2 bases, J lost 6 bases, and 8 bases lay in between. The CDR3 loop spans 13 amino acids. The germline CDR1 and CDR2 sequences are SEHNR and FQNEAQ (reference sequence).

The chain joins TRBV12-3 or TRBV12-4 to TRBJ1-5; D unclear. CDR3 length: 14 amino acids. The V and J ends lost 6 bases and 1 base respectively, with 10 bases between them. The CDR3 coding sequence is TGTGCCAGCAGAAAGGGAGGGAGCAATCAGCCCCAGCATTTT. It is translated as CASRKGGSNQPQHF.

V and J are TRBV2 and TRBJ2-7; 7 bases map to TRBD1. The V gene's germline CDR1 is SNHLY and CDR2 FYNNEI. The CDR3 runs 15 residues. V was pared by 5 bases and J by 4 bases, with 11 bases of the junction left unmatched. The CDR3 DNA reads TGTGCCAGCAGTTTAGGGGGCGGATTGCAATACGAGCAGTACTTC. Protein: CASSLGGGLQYEQYF.

This clonotype was found many times. This chain links TRBV10-1 with TRBJ2-3, with 9 bases aligning to TRBD2. CDR3 length equals 18 residues. Germline loops: CDR1 WNHNN, CDR2 SYGVQD (reference sequence). Losses at the gene ends were 2 bases for V and 6 bases for J; bases not matched to a gene: 15. The CDR3 loop reads CASSEGPGLAEAGDTQYF. CDR3 nucleotides: TGCGCCAGCAGTGAGGGACCGGGACTAGCTGAAGCAGGCGATACGCAGTATTTT.

This clonotype was counted many times. This chain uses TRBV20-1 with TRBJ2-1; D might be TRBD2 (7 bases). Germline V gives CDR1 DFQATT, CDR2 SNEGSKA (reference sequence). V lost 5 bases and J 10 bases, leaving 18 bases between the germline ends. The CDR3 has 13 residues. The CDR3, as DNA: TGCAGTGCTGCGCCTGGGGGGGGGGCAGAGCAGTTCTTC. It yields the protein CSAAPGGGAEQFF.

There are many counts of this clonotype. This chain connects TRBV11-2 to TRBJ1-1; D gene uncertain. Per germline, CDR1 SGHAT and CDR2 FQNNGV. CDR3 length: 14 residues. Trimming removed 0 bases at V and 3 bases at J, with 8 bases between. In DNA form, the CDR3 reads TGTGCCAGCAGCTTAGATCAAGTCGACACTGAAGCTTTCTTT. Encoded protein: CASSLDQVDTEAFF.

Regarding this clonotype: A much larger clone differs by one base, so this may be a read error. This rearrangement joins TRBV10-1 to TRBJ2-1, with D possibly TRBD1 on 5 matching bases. Germline values: CDR1 WNHNN, CDR2 SYGVQD (reference sequence). There are 13 residues in the CDR3. Trimming stripped 3 bases from V and 2 bases from J, with 5 bases between. Here the CDR3 DNA reads TGCGCCAGCAGTGACAGGGCCTACAATGAGCAGTTCTTC. Its protein product is CASSDRAYNEQFF.

The chain employs TRBV13 and TRBJ2-1; 12 nucleotides align to TRBD2. V lost 5 bases to trimming and J lost 2 bases; unmatched junction nucleotides: 7. Germline assignment: CDR1 PRHDT and CDR2 FYEKMQ (reference sequence). CDR3 size: 17 residues. This CDR3 reads CASSKRLAGEPYNEQFF. The DNA for the CDR3 is TGTGCCAGCAGCAAACGACTAGCGGGAGAACCCTACAATGAGCAGTTCTTC.

The table lists this clonotype with many counts. The chain has TRBV12-3 or TRBV12-4 and TRBJ2-1; D may correspond to TRBD1 or TRBD2 (5 bases each). Trimming removed 5 bases at V and 5 bases at J, with 13 bases between. The CDR3 has 14 residues. The CDR3 region has the DNA TGTGCCAGCAGTCCCAGGGACCGACACAATGAGCAGTTCTTC. Its translation is CASSPRDRHNEQFF.

Comments on this clonotype: One base away lies a much larger clone, so this may be a sequencing read error. This sequence joins TRBV28 and TRBJ2-5, with 7 bases aligning to TRBD1. J lost 5 bases, V lost 7 bases, and 10 bases had no gene match. Per germline, CDR1 MDHEN and CDR2 SYDVKM. This CDR3 spans 14 amino acids. CDR3 sequence reads: CASIQTGRYETQYF. The CDR3 bases are TGTGCCAGCATCCAGACAGGGCGGTATGAGACCCAGTACTTC.

This CDR3 reads CATSRHRALVSYNEQFF. The CDR3 nucleotides read TGTGCCACCAGCAGACATAGGGCCCTAGTCTCCTACAATGAGCAGTTCTTC. The V call is TRBV15, the J call TRBJ2-1; no firm D call. Germline values: CDR1 LNHNV, CDR2 YYDKDF (reference sequence). This CDR3 has 17 residues. V was trimmed by 2 bases and J by 0 bases, leaving 14 bases between them.

In this sample, this clonotype turned up a few times. This CDR3 is CASSRDVARQQFF. The CDR3 coding sequence is TGTGCCAGCAGTCGGGACGTGGCAAGGCAGCAGTTCTTC. The rearrangement uses TRBV5-6 and TRBJ2-1, with D possibly being TRBD1 or TRBD2 (5 bases each). Germline V gene sequence: CDR1 SGHDT, CDR2 YYEEEE. The CDR3 loop spans 13 amino acids. The ends were cut back, 5 bases at V and 11 bases at J, with 17 bases in the middle.

This clonotype came up many times. V is TRBV28 and J is TRBJ2-5, with D unclear. In germline, CDR1 is MDHEN, CDR2 SYDVKM. Deletions cut 6 bases from V and 4 bases from J, with 9 bases between. The CDR3 is 12 residues long. The chain's CDR3 is CASSFPGETQYF. For the CDR3, the DNA is TGTGCCAGCAGCTTCCCCGGAGAGACCCAGTACTTC.

This clonotype was found a few times. The rearrangement links TRBV6-5 to TRBJ1-2, with D perhaps matching TRBD1 (5 bases). Trimming took off 6 bases at V and 7 bases at J, with 12 bases between the two ends. The CDR3 runs to 12 residues. Germline V lookup: CDR1 MNHEY, CDR2 SVGAGI. CDR3 protein: CASRSYRTGYTF. In DNA form, the CDR3 reads TGTGCCAGCAGATCCTACAGGACTGGCTACACCTTC.

The sample holds many counts of this clonotype. The chain carries TRBV6-1 and TRBJ2-1, with 9 bases lining up with TRBD2. The CDR3 runs 16 residues. The germline gives CDR1 MNHNS, CDR2 SASEGT. The J segment lost 3 bases and the V segment lost 7 bases, leaving 10 bases of the junction unmatched. CDR3 sequence: CASTLRLAENYNEQFF. The DNA of the CDR3 is TGTGCCAGCACCCTTCGACTAGCGGAGAACTACAATGAGCAGTTCTTC.

There are many counts of this clonotype. This sequence joins TRBV27 and TRBJ2-1, with TRBD1 identical over 8 bases. The CDR3 covers 16 residues. J gave up 7 bases and V 3 bases, and 11 bases lay outside the gene matches. Germline lookup yields CDR1 MNHEY and CDR2 SMNVEV (reference sequence). DNA for the CDR3: TGTGCCAGCAGTTTCCAGGGGGCGCGTGGGTATAATGAGCAGTTCTTC. Protein product: CASSFQGARGYNEQFF.

A note on this clonotype: This may be a read error: a much more frequent sequence differs by one nucleotide. The chain is built from TRBV28 and TRBJ1-5, with D uncertain. The CDR3 is made up of 14 amino acids. Germline CDR1 MDHEN, CDR2 SYDVKM. The CDR3 DNA sequence: TGTGCCAGCATCAGGACGGATAGCAGTCAGCCCCAGCATTTT. It codes for CASIRTDSSQPQHF.

With respect to this clonotype: Possible read error: a much larger clone is one base away. The chain combines TRBV11-1 with TRBJ2-5, with unresolved D. V lost 5 bases to trimming and J lost 5 bases, with 15 bases between them. The germline gives CDR1 SGHAT, CDR2 FQDESV (reference sequence). CDR3 length: 14 amino acids. This CDR3 reads CASSPGSLEETQYF. The CDR3, as DNA: TGTGCCAGCAGCCCCGGATCTTTGGAGGAGACCCAGTACTTC.

This clonotype has at least ten counts. The DNA is left out, because the CDR3 cannot be placed on it with certainty; the CDR3 is given as TCRdb lists it. The gene calls are TRBV6-1 and TRBJ2-2; no check of the table's D call, TRBD2, against the DNA was made. Germline CDR1 MNHNS, CDR2 SASEGT. The CDR3 spans 18 amino acids, including both terminal residues. CDR3 residues: CASSTSLAGGMNTGELFF.

CDR3 protein: CASSPVWGEPNEQYF. Written as DNA, the CDR3 is TGTGCCAGCAGCCCAGTGTGGGGGGAACCAAACGAGCAGTACTTC. J is TRBJ2-7 and V is TRBV5-8; D is possibly TRBD2 (6 bases). Germline-derived CDR1 and CDR2 are SGHTS and YDEGEE. V gave up 4 bases and J gave up 5 bases, with 19 bases separating them. The CDR3 is 15 amino acids.

This chain's CDR3 is CASSAGLAGADEQFF. The CDR3 coding sequence is TGCGCCAGCAGCGCGGGACTAGCGGGTGCCGATGAGCAGTTCTTC. The chain joins TRBV5-1 to TRBJ2-1; TRBD2 matches at 12 bases. The V and J ends lost 4 bases and 8 bases, in that order; junction bases with no gene match: 7. CDR1 and CDR2 from the germline V gene are SGHRS and YFSETQ. The CDR3 spans 15 residues.

The rearrangement uses TRBV13 and TRBJ2-2, with 7 bases that match TRBD1. The CDR3 is made up of 16 amino acids. From germline, CDR1 is PRHDT and CDR2 FYEKMQ (reference sequence). Trimming took 4 bases from V and 4 from J; bases not matched to a gene: 9. DNA for the CDR3: TGTGCCAGCAGCTCCTACGACAGGGAAGGCACCGGGGAGCTGTTTTTT. This gives the protein CASSSYDREGTGELFF.

This clonotype was counted at least ten times. This rearrangement joins TRBV6-2 or TRBV6-3 to TRBJ1-2, with TRBD1 identical over 7 bases. V shed 4 bases and J 8 bases; nucleotides not matched to a gene: 7. CDR3 length equals 13 residues. Germline V gene lookup returns CDR1 MNHEY and CDR2 SVGEGT. The CDR3 sequence: CASSSKGASGYTF. CDR3 DNA sequence: TGTGCCAGCAGTTCAAAGGGGGCAAGCGGCTACACCTTC.

V is TRBV28 and J is TRBJ2-1; 8 nucleotides match TRBD1. Germline V CDR1 and CDR2: MDHEN, SYDVKM. J was trimmed by 8 bases and V by 6 bases; bases with no gene match: 9. This CDR3 is 14 amino acids long. In DNA, the CDR3 is TGTGCCAGCAGGTCCAGGGGGCGAGGCTATGAGCAGTTCTTC. Translation: CASRSRGRGYEQFF.